Listed here is a single T cell receptor (beta chain). Its specificity is not known. This record comes from a study of vaccination and CD4 T cells after COVID-19. Across the whole study: Convalescent donors: six male, four female; seven Caucasian, two Asian, one multiracial, two Hispanic.

After removal of 5 bases from V and 9 bases from J, the junction contained 12 bases not matched to a gene. The germline V gene encodes CDR1 LNHNV and CDR2 YYDKDF (reference sequence). The CDR3 runs 15 residues. Treatment: approximately 9-day PBMC culture with coronavirus spike peptide pools or control peptides (ViraFEST assay). ViraFEST stimulated the growth of antigen-specific T cells using peptide pools and subsequently profiled their TCRs by sequencing. Once obtained from cultured CD4+ T cells, the DNA was sequenced using the Oncomine TCR Beta short-read assay. Each CDR3 protein gets one entry after TCRdb re-called the PCR reads with MiXCR. The table shows around 15,000 distinct CDR3 sequences, with 45% occurring only once.

Sequenced here: CD4+ T cells from blood, cultured in vitro, sampled before SARS-CoV-2 vaccination. The sequence was obtained from a human donor who received a COVID-19 vaccine. V is TRBV15 and J is TRBJ2-1; 8 nucleotides line up with TRBD2. CDR3 region: CATSALAGRTGEQFF. CDR3 nucleotides: TGTGCCACCAGCGCTCTAGCGGGTCGGACGGGTGAGCAGTTCTTC.